This T cell receptor (beta chain) was identified during a study of beta chain features in type 1 diabetes. Looking at the study overall: Patient and healthy donor groups were alike in age, gender and cell yields.

Study observations and caveats: Insertions at VDJ junctions were less frequent in type 1 diabetes patients. These patients also deleted more nucleotides at the same junctions. Sequencing used cDNA, and cells with high TCR expression could therefore be over-represented. Short templates might get an advantage during PCR, and this would be equal in patients and controls.

Expressed TCRB transcripts were sequenced because the isolated RNA had all been reverse transcribed beforehand. Libraries were prepared by immunoSEQ multiplex PCR; TCRdb keeps only in-frame clonotypes and omits some of them. This table holds 970,000 or so clones, 17% found once. The CDR3 consists of 16 residues. Germline loops: CDR1 MNHNY, CDR2 SVGAGI (reference sequence). The V gene end was trimmed by 5 bases and the J gene end by 4 bases; junction bases not matched to a gene: 13. A word on this clone: Its target is not known.

Sequenced sample: naive CD4+ T cells from blood. This TCR was sampled from a woman between 18 and 29 years old in good health. The genes are TRBV6-6 and TRBJ2-5, with 7 bases matching TRBD2. This CDR3 reads CASSVRRGETSETQYF. The CDR3 coding sequence is TGTGCCAGCAGTGTTAGACGGGGGGAAACCTCAGAGACCCAGTACTTC.